The rows below give T cell receptor beta chains drawn from one sample of a study of early stage breast cancer tumors. TCRdb's copy holds only in-frame clones and misses some; the assay was immunoSEQ multiplex PCR. The sample carries about 31,000 clones, 74% recorded once. Sequenced sample: breast tumor tissue. These TCRs come from a person between 30 and 45 years old with breast cancer. Both conserved end residues are part of each CDR3. D genes are given only for firm matches. A clone size is listed for some rows: how often the clone was seen (once, few, many), or a class if it is expanded.

j_call | clone_size | v_call | d_call | cdr3_aa | cdr3_nt
TRBJ2-1 | . | TRBV15 | TRBD2 | CATSPGPGLAGEGEQFF | TGTGCCACCAGCCCAGGCCCCGGACTAGCGGGGGAGGGTGAGCAGTTCTTC
TRBJ1-2 | once | TRBV30 | TRBD1 | CAWWTGSGYTF | TGTGCCTGGTGGACAGGGTCAGGCTACACCTTC
TRBJ1-2 | . | TRBV20-1 | . | CSAREALRYTF | TGCAGTGCTAGAGAGGCCCTGCGGTACACCTTC
TRBJ2-5 | few | TRBV4-1 | TRBD2 | CASKLTSGQETQYF | TGCGCCAGCAAGTTGACTAGCGGACAAGAGACCCAGTACTTC
TRBJ2-3 | once | TRBV6-1 | . | CASSELRASTDTQYF | TGTGCCAGCAGTGAATTGAGGGCCAGCACAGATACGCAGTATTTT
TRBJ2-1 | . | TRBV11-2 | TRBD2 | CASRQGLVLLYDEQFF | TGTGCCAGCAGGCAGGGACTAGTCCTCCTCTACGATGAGCAGTTCTTC
TRBJ1-6 | . | TRBV27 | . | CASSPTSWGHNSPLHF | TGTGCCAGCAGTCCCACTAGTTGGGGACATAATTCACCCCTCCACTTT
TRBJ2-7 | . | TRBV19 | TRBD2 | CASSIGRGRDREQYF | TGTGCCAGTAGTATAGGACGAGGGAGGGATCGCGAGCAGTACTTC
TRBJ2-7 | . | TRBV6-6 | TRBD2 | CASSPNSGSGSYEQYF | TGTGCCAGCAGCCCCAATAGCGGGAGCGGGTCCTACGAGCAGTACTTC
TRBJ2-7 | . | TRBV29-1 | . | CSVLPGIYGEIEEQYF | TGCAGCGTTCTGCCCGGGATCTATGGGGAGATAGAAGAGCAGTACTTC
TRBJ2-1 | . | TRBV15 | . | CATSRDLVYNEQFF | TGTGCCACCAGCAGAGATCTAGTTTACAATGAGCAGTTCTTC
TRBJ2-3 | . | TRBV19 | TRBD1 | CASSSSTGGINTQYF | TGTGCCAGTAGTTCCAGCACAGGGGGCATAAATACGCAGTATTTT
TRBJ1-3 | . | TRBV29-1 | . | CSTGPRFPSGNTIYF | TGCAGCACTGGCCCAAGATTCCCCTCTGGAAACACCATATATTTT
TRBJ2-7 | . | TRBV7-2 | . | CASSLAQFSYEQYF | TGTGCCAGCAGCTTAGCCCAGTTCTCCTACGAGCAGTACTTC
TRBJ2-1 | . | TRBV18 | . | CASSTMGLQFF | TGTGCCAGCTCAACCATGGGACTCCAGTTCTTC
TRBJ2-6 | . | TRBV30 | . | CASQRDSGANVLTF | TGTGCCTCCCAGAGGGACTCTGGGGCCAACGTCCTGACTTTC
TRBJ2-1 | . | TRBV9 | TRBD2 | CASSESAGDEQFF | TGTGCCAGCAGCGAATCAGCGGGAGATGAGCAGTTCTTC
TRBJ2-7 | . | TRBV9 | . | CASSALQGHEQYF | TGTGCCAGCAGCGCATTACAGGGCCACGAGCAGTACTTC
TRBJ2-7 | . | TRBV4-3 | TRBD1 | CASSLSQGLGPRGSYEQYF | TGCGCCAGCAGCCTCAGTCAGGGATTGGGACCCAGGGGGTCCTACGAGCAGTACTTC
TRBJ2-2 | . | TRBV19 | TRBD2 | CASSPGLAGDGELFF | TGTGCCAGTAGTCCGGGACTAGCGGGAGACGGGGAGCTGTTTTTT
TRBJ2-1 | once | TRBV27 | . | CASSPPPGNEQFF | TGTGCCAGCAGTCCCCCCCCAGGGAATGAGCAGTTCTTC
TRBJ2-5 | . | TRBV5-1 | TRBD1 | CATRQGELETQYF | TGCGCCACCCGACAGGGCGAATTAGAGACCCAGTACTTC
TRBJ2-3 | once | TRBV7-8 | . | CASSLSSDTQYF | TGTGCCAGCAGCTTAAGTTCAGATACGCAGTATTTT
TRBJ2-3 | . | TRBV5-1 | . | CASSIGWDTDTQYF | TGCGCCAGCAGCATAGGGTGGGACACAGATACGCAGTATTTT
TRBJ2-6 | . | TRBV29-1 | TRBD1 | CSAFLTGLYSGANVLTF | TGCAGCGCCTTCTTGACAGGGCTCTACTCTGGGGCCAACGTCCTGACTTTC
TRBJ1-3 | . | TRBV5-1 | . | CASSSGLQGNTIYF | TGCGCCAGCAGCTCGGGACTGCAAGGAAACACCATATATTTT
TRBJ2-1 | . | TRBV14 | . | CASSQEYVTSLPNEQFF | TGTGCCAGCAGCCAAGAGTACGTGACTTCCTTGCCGAATGAGCAGTTCTTC
TRBJ1-2 | . | TRBV18 | . | CASSPGDNDGYTF | TGTGCCAGCTCACCCGGAGACAACGATGGCTACACCTTC
TRBJ1-4 | . | TRBV9 | . | CASSGQSTNEKLFF | TGTGCCAGCAGCGGACAGTCAACTAATGAAAAACTGTTTTTT
TRBJ2-7 | . | TRBV5-1 | TRBD2 | CASSSEGSGSYEQYF | TGCGCCAGCAGCTCGGAAGGTAGCGGGAGTTACGAGCAGTACTTC
TRBJ1-1 | . | TRBV7-2 | . | CASSSRGTEAFF | TGTGCCAGCAGTTCCAGGGGCACTGAAGCTTTCTTT
TRBJ2-7 | medium-sized | TRBV7-9 | TRBD2 | CASSPGGYEQYF | TGTGCCAGCAGCCCCGGGGGGTACGAGCAGTACTTC
TRBJ2-6 | . | TRBV4-2 | TRBD1 | CASSQDLSSGTAVGGANVLTF | TGTGCCAGCAGCCAAGATTTATCTTCCGGGACAGCCGTTGGCGGGGCCAACGTCCTGACTTTC